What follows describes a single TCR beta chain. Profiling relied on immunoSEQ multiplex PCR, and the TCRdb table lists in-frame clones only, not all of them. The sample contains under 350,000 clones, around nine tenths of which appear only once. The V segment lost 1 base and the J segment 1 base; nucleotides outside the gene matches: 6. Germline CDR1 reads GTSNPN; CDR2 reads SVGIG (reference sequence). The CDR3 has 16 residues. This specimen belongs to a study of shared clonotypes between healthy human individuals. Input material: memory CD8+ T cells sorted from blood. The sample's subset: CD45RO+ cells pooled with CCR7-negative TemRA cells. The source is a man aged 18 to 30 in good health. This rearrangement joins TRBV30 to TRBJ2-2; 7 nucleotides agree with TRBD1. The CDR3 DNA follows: TGTGCCTGGAGTGCCGAGACAGGGTGGAACACCGGGGAGCTGTTTTTT. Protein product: CAWSAETGWNTGELFF.